The 32 T cell receptor beta chains in this list originate from one sample, sequenced in a study of shared clonotypes between healthy human individuals. Repertoires were generated with immunoSEQ multiplex PCR, while TCRdb's copy carries only in-frame clones and drops some. The sample comprises approximately 980,000 clones, about 80% of which are singletons, and about 1.5% rests with the top ten. Input material: memory CD4+ T cells sorted from blood. Subset in this sample: CD45RA-negative fraction. These receptors all stem from a man younger than 35 in good health.

The gene calls are TRBV11-2 and TRBJ2-1; possible D gene TRBD2, 5 bases. The CDR3 has 16 amino acids. The germline V gene encodes CDR1 SGHAT and CDR2 FQNNGV. The ends were cut back, 3 bases at V and 0 bases at J, with 12 bases in the middle. In nucleotides, the CDR3 is TGTGCCAGCAGCTTTGGAGTGGGGAGCTCCTACAATGAGCAGTTCTTC. Translation: CASSFGVGSSYNEQFF.

The rearrangement uses TRBV6-1 and TRBJ1-6; the D gene is possibly TRBD1 (5 bases). This CDR3 spans 14 amino acids. Germline CDR1 reads MNHNS; CDR2 reads SASEGT. The V end was cut by 4 bases, the J end by 9 bases, with 13 bases between. The CDR3 sequence: CASSAAGGASPLHF. The CDR3 DNA reads as TGTGCCAGCAGTGCCGCAGGTGGGGCTTCACCCCTCCACTTT.

J is TRBJ2-5 and V is TRBV30; D may correspond to TRBD1 or TRBD2 (5 bases each). Germline V gene lookup returns CDR1 GTSNPN and CDR2 SVGIG (reference sequence). Trimming cost V 2 bases and J 5 bases, with 12 bases left between them. The CDR3 has 13 amino acids. Here the CDR3 reads CAWSRDGSETQYF. Written as DNA, the CDR3 is TGTGCCTGGAGTAGGGACGGGTCGGAGACCCAGTACTTC.

The chain employs TRBV28 and TRBJ1-6; D not certain. Germline assignment: CDR1 MDHEN and CDR2 SYDVKM. The CDR3 loop spans 14 amino acids. V was shortened by 5 bases and J by 3 bases, with 8 bases between the two germline ends. The CDR3 bases are TGTGCCAGCAGTCCCATAAACTATAATTCACCCCTCCACTTT. This gives the protein CASSPINYNSPLHF.

This clone was observed a few times. In the same sample, other DNA sequences code for this CDR3. The genes are TRBV2 and TRBJ1-5; 7 bases align to TRBD1. Germline V gene data show CDR1 as SNHLY and CDR2 as FYNNEI. The V and J ends lost 4 bases and 4 bases, in that order; junction bases with no gene match: 4. The CDR3 spans 14 residues. The DNA of the CDR3 is TGTGCCAGCAGTGGACAGGGCCGGAATCAGCCCCAGCATTTT. Translation: CASSGQGRNQPQHF.

This clone was seen repeatedly, ten times or more. The chain couples TRBV6-5 to TRBJ2-6; D is unresolved. The CDR3 is 13 amino acids. The V and J ends lost 6 bases and 5 bases respectively, with 8 bases between them. CDR1 MNHEY and CDR2 SVGAGI come from the germline V gene. In nucleotides, the CDR3 is TGTGCCAGCAGACAAAATCGGGCCAACGTCCTGACTTTC. Protein sequence: CASRQNRANVLTF.

J is TRBJ2-7 and V is TRBV2, with D maybe TRBD2 (5 bases). The length of the CDR3 is 14 residues. The V and J ends lost 7 bases and 2 bases respectively, with 15 bases between them. The germline V gene encodes CDR1 SNHLY and CDR2 FYNNEI. The CDR3 region is CASKGMAGPYEQYF. In DNA form, the CDR3 reads TGTGCCAGCAAAGGAATGGCGGGTCCCTACGAGCAGTACTTC.

The rearrangement uses TRBV28 and TRBJ2-7, with a possible D match to TRBD2 (5 bases). V was clipped by 4 bases and J by 2 bases, with 12 bases between them. Germline V gene lookup returns CDR1 MDHEN and CDR2 SYDVKM. This CDR3 region has 14 residues. The CDR3 nucleotides read TGTGCCAGCAGTTCCTCGGACTTCCCCTACGAGCAGTACTTC. Residues: CASSSSDFPYEQYF.

V gene TRBV7-2 combines with J gene TRBJ2-7, with a tentative D call TRBD2 (5 bases). CDR3 length: 15 amino acids. Germline loops: CDR1 SGHTA, CDR2 FQGNSA. Trimming took off 4 bases at V and 1 base at J, with 14 bases between the two ends. Here the CDR3 reads CASSWINEGSYEQYF. The CDR3 DNA sequence: TGTGCCAGCAGCTGGATTAATGAGGGATCCTACGAGCAGTACTTC.

The rearrangement uses TRBV10-3 and TRBJ2-5; the D is unclear. There are 13 residues in the CDR3. In germline, CDR1 is ENHRY, CDR2 SYGVKD. V was trimmed by 5 bases and J by 7 bases, leaving 14 bases between them. The CDR3 nucleotides are TGTGCCATCAGTTCCCAAAGGTCCGGGACCCAGTACTTC. It codes for CAISSQRSGTQYF.

As DNA, the CDR3 is TGTGCCAGCAGTTTGGGCGGCGGGGGCCAGGAAAAACTGTTTTTT. This gives the protein CASSLGGGGQEKLFF. The chain has TRBV28 and TRBJ1-4; possibly TRBD1 for D (6 bases). CDR3 length: 15 residues. Germline V gives CDR1 MDHEN, CDR2 SYDVKM. V was cut by 3 bases and J by 8 bases, with 16 bases left in between.

The chain joins TRBV11-2 to TRBJ1-6; tentative D call: TRBD1 (5 bases). V was trimmed by 2 bases and J by 1 base, leaving 18 bases between them. Germline CDR1 reads SGHAT; CDR2 reads FQNNGV. CDR3 length: 19 amino acids. The CDR3, as DNA: TGTGCCAGCAGCTTATACGTAGGAGGGGTCAAATCCTATAATTCACCCCTCCACTTT. Its translation: CASSLYVGGVKSYNSPLHF.

The CDR3 is CASSQATSGNRRTQYF. DNA of the CDR3: TGCGCCAGCAGCCAGGCGACTAGCGGGAATAGGCGGACGCAGTATTTT. V usage is TRBV4-3 and J usage is TRBJ2-3; 11 positions match TRBD2. Germline V CDR1 and CDR2: LGHNA, YSLEER. V gave up 3 bases and J gave up 9 bases; unmatched junction bases: 11. The CDR3 is made up of 16 amino acids.

The chain joins TRBV5-1 to TRBJ2-1; D unclear. This CDR3 is 13 amino acids long. In germline, CDR1 is SGHRS, CDR2 YFSETQ. Trimming cost V 4 bases and J 7 bases, with 12 bases left between them. The CDR3, as DNA: TGCGCCAGCAGCGAAACCCCAATGAATGAGCAGTTCTTC. Its translation is CASSETPMNEQFF. The full variable domain, rest sourced from reference TRBV5-1 and TRBJ2-1, is KAGVTQTPRYLIKTRGQQVTLSCSPISGHRSVSWYQQTPGQGLQFLFEYFSETQRNKGNFPGRFSGRQFSNSRSEMNVSTLELGDSALYLCASSETPMNEQFFGPGTRLTVL.

The chain employs TRBV6-5 and TRBJ1-1; no reliable D call. CDR3 length: 14 amino acids. CDR1 MNHEY and CDR2 SVGAGI come from the germline V gene. The V and J ends lost 7 bases and 3 bases respectively, with 15 bases between them. The CDR3 loop reads CASIRTPGHTEAFF. In DNA form, the CDR3 reads TGTGCCAGCATCCGTACCCCAGGTCACACTGAAGCTTTCTTT.

V and J are TRBV6-5 and TRBJ2-5, with a possible D match to TRBD2 (5 bases). The CDR3 extends over 12 amino acids. V lost 5 bases and J 4 bases, leaving 8 bases between the germline ends. CDR1 MNHEY and CDR2 SVGAGI come from the germline V gene. CDR3 in DNA: TGTGCCAGCAGTCCGGCGGGAGAGACCCAGTACTTC. It translates to CASSPAGETQYF.

As for this clone: Distinct nucleotide sequences in the sample also encode this CDR3. DNA of the CDR3: TGTGCCAGCAGTTCCACCTACGAGCAGTACTTC. As protein: CASSSTYEQYF. V and J are TRBV28 and TRBJ2-7, with no clear D. This CDR3 comprises 11 residues. Trimming left V 4 bases short and J 2 bases short, with 3 bases between. CDR1 is MDHEN and CDR2 is SYDVKM in the germline V gene.

The chain combines TRBV18 with TRBJ2-3; D might be TRBD2 (6 bases). CDR3 length: 16 amino acids. The ends were cut back, 4 bases at V and 5 bases at J, with 19 bases in the middle. Germline loops: CDR1 KGHSH, CDR2 LQKENI. The CDR3 spells CASSLLTGRTLDTQYF. The CDR3 coding sequence is TGTGCCAGCTCACTACTGACGGGGAGGACCCTAGATACGCAGTATTTT.

The rearrangement links TRBV4-1 to TRBJ2-1, with 7 bases aligning to TRBD1. Germline lookup yields CDR1 MGHRA and CDR2 YSYEKL. CDR3 length: 16 amino acids. The V segment lost 0 bases and the J segment 3 bases; nucleotides outside the gene matches: 5. This chain's CDR3 is CASSQEGGGFYNEQFF. In DNA, the CDR3 is TGCGCCAGCAGCCAAGAAGGGGGCGGCTTCTACAATGAGCAGTTCTTC.

This clone has a single count. This chain uses TRBV6-6 with TRBJ1-5, with no clear D. The CDR3 runs 16 residues. Trimming left V 2 bases short and J 0 bases short, with 11 bases between. Germline CDR1 and CDR2: MNHNY and SVGAGI (reference sequence). CDR3 nucleotide sequence: TGTGCCAGCAGTTACACTGGACCGTATAGCAATCAGCCCCAGCATTTT. Protein product: CASSYTGPYSNQPQHF.

J is TRBJ2-1 and V is TRBV2; TRBD2 is a possible D gene (6 bases). CDR3 length: 15 amino acids. Trimming left V 0 bases short and J 1 base short, with 7 bases between. Germline V gene data show CDR1 as SNHLY and CDR2 as FYNNEI. CDR3 in amino acids: CASSEAGGSYNEQFF. The CDR3 DNA is TGTGCCAGCAGTGAAGCGGGAGGTTCCTACAATGAGCAGTTCTTC. Full variable domain (rest looked up from reference TRBV2 and TRBJ2-1): EPEVTQTPSHQVTQMGQEVILRCVPISNHLYFYWYRQILGQKVEFLVSFYNNEISEKSEIFDDQFSVERPDGSNFTLKIRSTKLEDSAMYFCASSEAGGSYNEQFFGPGTRLTVL.

The chain employs TRBV9 and TRBJ2-3; D gene unclear. V was clipped by 0 bases and J by 2 bases, with 7 bases between them. This CDR3 spans 14 amino acids. In germline, CDR1 is SGDLS, CDR2 YYNGEE. CDR3 DNA sequence: TGTGCCAGCAGCGTAGCCCCCATCACAGATACGCAGTATTTT. This translates into CASSVAPITDTQYF.

The J gene is TRBJ2-7, the V gene TRBV21-1; the table gives TRBD2 as D, unverified against the DNA. TRBV21-1 corresponds to a pseudogene. The CDR3 is 19 residues long. The CDR3 region is CASSKTPGWLGAAPYEQYF. CDR3 nucleotide sequence: TGTGCCAGCAGCAAAACGCCGGGGTGGCTGGGAGCTGCCCCCTACGAGCAGTACTTC.

This chain joins TRBV6-1 and TRBJ1-2; tentative D call: TRBD1 (5 bases). The CDR3 has 14 amino acids. Germline V gene lookup returns CDR1 MNHNS and CDR2 SASEGT. The ends were cut back, 5 bases at V and 6 bases at J, with 16 bases in the middle. CDR3 in DNA: TGTGCCAGCAGTCGACGGGGGAGCGTCGATGGCTACACCTTC. Its protein is CASSRRGSVDGYTF.

The chain recombines TRBV9 with TRBJ2-3, with TRBD2 matching 7 bases. V shed 3 bases, J shed 2 bases, and the junction held 6 bases outside the gene matches. There are 15 residues in the CDR3. Germline CDR1 reads SGDLS; CDR2 reads YYNGEE. The DNA of the CDR3 is TGTGCCAGCAGCGAGAGGCGGGGGATCACAGATACGCAGTATTTT. Amino acids: CASSERRGITDTQYF.

There are a few counts of this clone. The chain has TRBV2 and TRBJ1-3; maybe TRBD1 (5 bases). There are 13 residues in the CDR3. V was pared by 8 bases and J by 2 bases, with 10 bases between. Looked up from germline, CDR1 is SNHLY and CDR2 is FYNNEI. CDR3 protein: CASAGTPGNTIYF. DNA of the CDR3: TGTGCCAGCGCAGGGACTCCTGGAAACACCATATATTTT.

The chain is built from TRBV27 and TRBJ1-6; 9 bases map to TRBD1. V lost 6 bases and J lost 8; bases outside the gene matches: 23. Germline lookup yields CDR1 MNHEY and CDR2 SMNVEV (reference sequence). CDR3 length: 20 amino acids. CDR3 DNA: TGTGCCAGCAGCCTTCACCCTCAATCACAGGGGGCGGTCAAGGATTCACCCCTCCACTTT. Encoded protein: CASSLHPQSQGAVKDSPLHF.

The rearrangement uses TRBV25-1 and TRBJ1-2; D is possibly TRBD1 (5 bases). V lost 6 bases and J lost 5, with 13 bases in between. The CDR3 has 13 residues. The germline V gene encodes CDR1 MGHDK and CDR2 SYGVNS. CDR3 in DNA: TGTGCCAGCAGATTGGACGGGACTTATGGCTACACCTTC. Translation gives CASRLDGTYGYTF.

The rearrangement joins TRBV28 to TRBJ2-5, with 12 bases fitting TRBD1. In germline, CDR1 is MDHEN, CDR2 SYDVKM. V lost 4 bases to trimming and J lost 5 bases; unmatched junction nucleotides: 8. This CDR3 comprises 16 residues. The CDR3 protein is CASSSSGTGGVETQYF. The CDR3 DNA reads as TGTGCCAGCAGTTCCTCCGGGACAGGGGGCGTGGAGACCCAGTACTTC. The variable domain in full, with the rest retrieved from reference TRBV28 and TRBJ2-5, is DVKVTQSSRYLVKRTGEKVFLECVQDMDHENMFWYRQDPGLGLRLIYFSYDVKMKEKGDIPEGYSVSREKKERFSLILESASTNQTSMYLCASSSSGTGGVETQYFGPGTRLLVL.

The sample holds one count of this clone. The chain couples TRBV7-2 to TRBJ1-6; D uncertain. V lost 7 bases and J lost 1, with 11 bases in between. The CDR3 consists of 15 residues. From germline, CDR1 is SGHTA and CDR2 FQGNSA. The CDR3 DNA reads TGTGCCAGCAACCCAGGCGGATCCTATAATTCACCCCTCCACTTT. Translated, it gives CASNPGGSYNSPLHF.

A word on this clone: It may be a read error: a sequence one base away is much more abundant. The chain links TRBV7-2 to TRBJ2-3; D is possibly TRBD2 (6 bases). CDR3 length: 15 residues. CDR1 SGHTA and CDR2 FQGNSA come from the germline V gene. The CDR3 reads CASSFWRGYTGTQYF. CDR3 nucleotides: TGTGCCAGCAGCTTCTGGAGGGGATACACAGGTACGCAGTATTTT.

This sequence joins TRBV5-1 and TRBJ2-6, with TRBD2 matching 8 bases. Trimming at V came to 4 bases and at J to 4 bases, leaving 13 bases not matched to a gene. Germline lookup yields CDR1 SGHRS and CDR2 YFSETQ. The CDR3 length is 18 residues. CDR3 DNA sequence: TGCGCCAGCAGCCCTTTAGCGGGGTCGAGGGGAGGGGCCAACGTCCTGACTTTC. Translating it yields CASSPLAGSRGGANVLTF.